This passage covers 6 T cell receptor beta chains from one sample sequenced in a study of T cell responses to AZD1222 COVID-19 vaccine. The data were produced by immunoSEQ multiplex PCR, yet TCRdb's version contains in-frame clones alone and is incomplete. The sample lists over 150,000 clones, roughly nine tenths occurring once. Sequenced here: peripheral blood, sampled on day 0 of AZD1222 vaccination. Receptor source: an adult in good health.

The chain links TRBV27 to TRBJ1-1; D uncertain. This CDR3 spans 13 amino acids. Germline values: CDR1 MNHEY, CDR2 SMNVEV (reference sequence). V lost 4 bases and J lost 8, with 14 bases in between. This CDR3 reads CASSSPGRREAFF. The CDR3, as DNA: TGTGCCAGCAGTTCCCCGGGGAGGCGCGAAGCTTTCTTT.

The rearrangement uses TRBV6-5 and TRBJ2-7, with a tentative D call TRBD1 (6 bases). The V end was cut by 0 bases, the J end by 5 bases, with 11 bases between. The CDR3 has 14 amino acids. Per the germline V gene, CDR1 is MNHEY and CDR2 is SVGAGI. Written as DNA, the CDR3 is TGTGCCAGCAGTTACTCGCCAGGGGACGACGAGCAGTACTTC. Its protein is CASSYSPGDDEQYF.

Notes on this clone: Different DNA sequences within this sample yield the same CDR3. This sequence joins TRBV19 and TRBJ2-7; the match to TRBD1 covers 7 bases. CDR3 length: 14 amino acids. The V segment lost 1 base and the J segment 2 bases; nucleotides outside the gene matches: 2. The germline V gene has CDR1 LNHDA and CDR2 SQIVND (reference sequence). DNA of the CDR3: TGTGCCAGTAGTATAGGGCAGGGGGCCTACGAGCAGTACTTC. Translated, it gives CASSIGQGAYEQYF.

V and J are TRBV28 and TRBJ2-4, with 8 bases matching TRBD1. There are 14 residues in the CDR3. Germline CDR1 MDHEN, CDR2 SYDVKM. Trimming cost V 3 bases and J 4 bases; bases outside gene matches: 2. DNA for the CDR3: TGTGCCAGCAGTTTGCGACAGGGGAAAAACATTCAGTACTTC. Protein sequence: CASSLRQGKNIQYF.

The genes are TRBV5-1 and TRBJ2-6, with 9 bases fitting TRBD1. The CDR3 runs to 18 residues. Germline V gene sequence: CDR1 SGHRS, CDR2 YFSETQ. V lost 4 bases, J lost 0 bases, and 8 bases stayed unmatched. The CDR3 DNA reads TGCGCCAGCAGCCCTATACAGGGGGCCTACTCTGGGGCCAACGTCCTGACTTTC. Translation: CASSPIQGAYSGANVLTF.

The CDR3 loop reads CASSLGRVEGYEQYF. In DNA, the CDR3 is TGTGCCAGCAGCTTAGGCAGGGTCGAAGGGTACGAGCAGTACTTC. The genes are TRBV7-2 and TRBJ2-7; TRBD1 might be the D (5 bases). The CDR3 totals 15 residues. Germline CDR1 SGHTA, CDR2 FQGNSA. Trimming cost V 1 base and J 4 bases, with 14 bases left between them.